The entry below describes one TCR beta chain. Trimming took off 1 base at V and 1 base at J, with 10 bases between the two ends. From germline, CDR1 is MNHEY and CDR2 SMNVEV (reference sequence). This CDR3 spans 15 amino acids. These data come from a study of blood T cell repertoires in COVID-19. Overall study: Sites across the United States, Italy and Spain contributed samples from acute and convalescent COVID-19. PBMCs, B-cell-depleted T cells, or T cells provided the cDNA or gDNA that made up the material.

Source study methods: Estimates of nucleated cell counts were drawn from the amplification of reference gene primers. Assay: immunoSEQ multiplex PCR; the TCRdb copy retains only in-frame clones and omits some. V and J calls and clone size follow that table, whereas D and trimming were derived from the DNA. The sample consists of roughly 230,000 clones, 89% of them appearing once. V usage is TRBV27 and J usage is TRBJ2-5, with D possibly matching TRBD2 (5 bases). This TCR derives from a woman in her thirties or forties who had recovered from COVID-19. The source material was peripheral blood. CDR3 in DNA: TGTGCCAGCAGTTTATTGTACGCGGGCCAAGAGACCCAGTACTTC. The encoded protein is CASSLLYAGQETQYF.